One sample yielded the 10 T cell receptor beta chains listed below, sequenced in a study of monozygotic twins with inflammatory bowel disease. Reprocessing the 5' RACE reads, TCRdb reports a single entry for every CDR3 protein and omits DNA. This table lists around 410,000 distinct CDR3 sequences. Sample: blood. The receptors were gathered from a human donor with ulcerative colitis or Crohn's disease, or a healthy co-twin of an affected twin (not recorded which).

V gene TRBV6-2 or TRBV6-3 combines with J gene TRBJ1-2. This CDR3 spans 14 amino acids. Germline CDR1 is MNHEY and CDR2 is SVGEGT. The CDR3 reads CASSYSHGNGGYTF.

CDR3 region: CSAREEVQGVDEQFF. The gene calls are TRBV20-1 and TRBJ2-1; lacking DNA, the TRBD1 call made by TCRdb goes unchecked. This CDR3 region has 15 residues. Per the germline V gene, CDR1 is DFQATT and CDR2 is SNEGSKA (reference sequence).

The V call is TRBV5-1, the J call TRBJ2-7; without DNA, the TCRdb call of TRBD1 cannot be checked. The CDR3 is 14 residues long. Germline V gene lookup returns CDR1 SGHRS and CDR2 YFSETQ. The CDR3 reads CASSLPGPSYEQYF. The variable domain in full, with the rest retrieved from reference TRBV5-1 and TRBJ2-7, is KAGVTQTPRYLIKTRGQQVTLSCSPISGHRSVSWYQQTPGQGLQFLFEYFSETQRNKGNFPGRFSGRQFSNSRSEMNVSTLELGDSALYLCASSLPGPSYEQYFGPGTRLTVT.

V and J are TRBV5-1 and TRBJ2-2; TCRdb lists TRBD1, though no DNA is available to test this call. This CDR3 has 14 residues. Germline CDR1 reads SGHRS; CDR2 reads YFSETQ. CDR3 residues: CASSKGPDHGELFF.

The CDR3 region is CSARGTSGMNPGWFF. The V gene is TRBV20-1, the J gene TRBJ2-1; TCRdb lists TRBD2, though no DNA is available to test this call. CDR3 length: 15 residues. CDR1 is DFQATT, CDR2 SNEGSKA, per germline (reference sequence).

The chain joins TRBV20-1 to TRBJ2-5; TCRdb's D gene call, TRBD2, goes unchecked for lack of DNA. The germline CDR1 and CDR2 sequences are DFQATT and SNEGSKA (reference sequence). CDR3 length: 15 amino acids. CDR3 loop: CSARDAAGSTETQYF.

J is TRBJ2-7 and V is TRBV14; TCRdb's D call of TRBD2 is untestable without DNA. Germline V gives CDR1 SGHDN, CDR2 FVKESK. The CDR3 runs to 14 residues. CDR3 protein: CASSPGRATYEQYF.

The CDR3 region is CASSLSNPGQGGLEKLFF. J is TRBJ1-4 and V is TRBV5-1; TCRdb reports TRBD1, a call that lacks DNA to check it against. The germline V gene encodes CDR1 SGHRS and CDR2 YFSETQ. CDR3 length equals 18 residues.

J is TRBJ2-1 and V is TRBV15; TCRdb's D call, TRBD1, is unchecked because there is no DNA. Per germline, CDR1 LNHNV and CDR2 YYDKDF (reference sequence). This CDR3 region has 16 residues. The CDR3 region is CATSRGGGGGVEGQFF.

The J gene is TRBJ2-6, the V gene TRBV24-1; the D call of TRBD2 rests on TCRdb alone, since no DNA is present to check it. The CDR3 contains 19 residues. The germline V gene encodes CDR1 KGHDR and CDR2 SFDVKD. This CDR3 reads CATSDPRDRPISGANVLTF.